This T cell receptor (beta chain) was captured in a study of CD8+CD57+ T cells in acquired aplastic anemia. Whole-study context: Around 3.5 ug was the average amount of DNA from sorted CD4+ and CD8+ cells.

The V and J ends lost 2 bases and 4 bases respectively, with 14 bases between them. The CDR3 runs to 15 residues. The germline V gene encodes CDR1 SGHVS and CDR2 FQNEAQ. Genomic DNA templated the TCR beta VDJ and CDR3 profiling. TCRdb reanalysed the reads using MiXCR and keeps one entry per CDR3 protein. The sample lists 190,000 or so distinct CDR3 sequences, 48% seen once, with roughly 1.8% in the top ten. The sequenced patients had an expansion of CD8+CD57+ cells seen by flow cytometry. Sequenced material: sorted CD4+, CD8+, or CD8+CD57+ T cells (not recorded which) from PBMCs. The chain links TRBV7-8 to TRBJ2-5, with a possible D match to TRBD2 (6 bases). The receptor's source is a human donor with aplastic anemia. The CDR3 loop reads CASSLWREVGETQYF. CDR3 DNA: TGTGCCAGCAGCTTATGGAGGGAAGTTGGAGAGACCCAGTACTTC.